The 13 T cell receptor beta chains below all came from one sample that was sequenced in a study of blood T cells in healthy people across ages. Primers used in a second PCR of roughly 7 to 12 cycles were a sample-barcoded 5' primer and a J-beta primer mix. Using its own MiXCR run on the 5' RACE reads, TCRdb lists one record per CDR3 protein. The table shows around 1,500,000 distinct CDR3 sequences, with about 40% occurring only once. Sequencing input: blood. The receptors derive from a woman aged 18-29 years in good health.

This sequence joins TRBV27 and TRBJ2-3, with 11 bases aligning to TRBD2. V gave up 2 bases and J gave up 0 bases; unmatched junction bases: 16. CDR3 size: 21 residues. The V gene's germline CDR1 is MNHEY and CDR2 SMNVEV (reference sequence). The CDR3 nucleotides read TGTGCCAGCAGTTTACCCGGCGGCCCTAGCGGGAGGCCAACTAGCACAGATACGCAGTATTTT. Translating gives CASSLPGGPSGRPTSTDTQYF.

This clonotype was seen more than once but under ten times. The chain links TRBV2 to TRBJ2-1; TRBD2 matches 8 bases. Near its end, the DNA agrees better with TRBJ2-7, so the J call may be wrong. The CDR3 has 15 amino acids. Germline assignment: CDR1 SNHLY and CDR2 FYNNEI. CDR3 coding DNA: TGTGCCAGCAATCGCGGGGGGAGCTCCTACAATGAGCAGTACTTC. As protein: CASNRGGSSYNEQYF.

At least ten counts were recorded for this clonotype. The rearrangement links TRBV28 to TRBJ2-1; no clear D gene. The length of the CDR3 is 14 residues. Germline V gene data show CDR1 as MDHEN and CDR2 as SYDVKM. CDR3 DNA sequence: TGTGCTCACCGACCCCCCGGTGGAATCAATGAGCAGTTCTTC. This gives the protein CAHRPPGGINEQFF.

The V and J genes are TRBV6-2 or TRBV6-3 and TRBJ2-1; 12 positions match TRBD2. CDR1 is MNHEY and CDR2 is SVGEGT in the germline V gene. This CDR3 has 16 amino acids. Losses at the gene ends were 6 bases for V and 8 bases for J; bases not matched to a gene: 11. This CDR3 is CASSDAWTSGTDEQFF. The CDR3 nucleotides are TGTGCCAGCAGCGACGCGTGGACTAGCGGGACCGATGAGCAGTTCTTC.

This clonotype was seen repeatedly, ten times or more. The chain couples TRBV29-1 to TRBJ2-7; perhaps TRBD1 as D (6 bases). Trimming removed 5 bases at V and 4 bases at J, with 9 bases between. CDR3 length: 11 amino acids. The germline CDR1 and CDR2 sequences are SQVTM and ANQGSEA. The CDR3 region is CSVLTGYEQYF. The CDR3 nucleotides read TGCAGCGTTCTCACAGGGTACGAGCAGTACTTC.

The chain has TRBV5-1 and TRBJ2-7, with D uncertain. TRBJ2-5 matches the DNA end more closely, so the J call is doubtful. Germline V gene data show CDR1 as SGHRS and CDR2 as YFSETQ. The CDR3 covers 13 residues. The CDR3 loop reads CASSAQEMETQYF. The CDR3 DNA reads as TGCGCCAGCAGTGCTCAGGAGATGGAGACCCAGTACTTC.

The chain combines TRBV6-1 with TRBJ2-7; possibly TRBD2 for D (6 bases). This CDR3 has 15 residues. Germline CDR1 is MNHNS and CDR2 is SASEGT. The V end was cut by 8 bases, the J end by 3 bases, with 20 bases between. The chain's CDR3 is CASREMRGRFYEQYF. The CDR3 nucleotides read TGTGCCAGCCGGGAGATGCGTGGAAGGTTCTACGAGCAGTACTTC.

This clonotype was observed a few times. V gene TRBV2 combines with J gene TRBJ2-3; tentative D call: TRBD2 (5 bases). Trimming shortened V by 8 bases and J by 2 bases, and 11 bases separated the two germline ends. The CDR3 loop spans 13 amino acids. Per the germline V gene, CDR1 is SNHLY and CDR2 is FYNNEI. The CDR3 loop is CASPGRTTDTQYF. CDR3 nucleotide sequence: TGTGCCAGCCCGGGAAGAACCACAGATACGCAGTATTTT.

This clonotype has a handful of counts. The J gene is TRBJ2-4, the V gene TRBV5-1; 8 bases line up with TRBD2. TRBJ2-7 matches the DNA end more closely, so the J call is doubtful. The CDR3 sequence is 16 residues long. The germline gives CDR1 SGHRS, CDR2 YFSETQ. This CDR3 reads CASSLGIPGGPYEQYF. The CDR3 coding sequence is TGCGCCAGCAGCTTGGGTATCCCGGGAGGGCCTTACGAGCAGTACTTC.

The rearrangement uses TRBV20-1 and TRBJ2-1, with 11 bases lining up with TRBD1. The CDR3 totals 15 residues. Germline values: CDR1 DFQATT, CDR2 SNEGSKA (reference sequence). Trimming at V came to 3 bases and at J to 7 bases, leaving 8 bases not matched to a gene. The CDR3 spells CSARKDRGLKNEQFF. The CDR3 bases are TGCAGTGCTAGGAAGGACAGGGGGCTTAAGAATGAGCAGTTCTTC.

The chain recombines TRBV27 with TRBJ2-1, with TRBD1 matching 9 bases. With 6 bases clipped from V and 5 bases from J, the junction kept 14 bases outside the gene matches. The CDR3 loop spans 17 amino acids. Germline V gives CDR1 MNHEY, CDR2 SMNVEV (reference sequence). The chain's CDR3 is CASRRSPGTGTDNEQFF. For the CDR3, the DNA is TGTGCCAGCAGAAGAAGCCCCGGGACAGGGACCGACAATGAGCAGTTCTTC.

This clonotype was counted between two and nine times. This chain joins TRBV6-1 and TRBJ1-2; D is unclear. Germline CDR1 reads MNHNS; CDR2 reads SASEGT. Trimming took 6 bases from V and 2 from J, leaving 16 bases between them. This CDR3 is built from 15 residues. The CDR3 DNA is TGTGCCAGCAGCGCTTTTGCGGGAGGGAACTATGGCTACACCTTC. This encodes CASSAFAGGNYGYTF.

The chain recombines TRBV6-5 with TRBJ2-1, with TRBD1 identical over 8 bases. After removal of 7 bases from V and 0 bases from J, the junction contained 8 bases not matched to a gene. Germline CDR1 is MNHEY and CDR2 is SVGAGI. This CDR3 comprises 16 residues. CDR3 sequence reads: CASTRQGTSSYNEQFF. CDR3 bases: TGTGCCAGCACCCGACAGGGGACGAGCTCCTACAATGAGCAGTTCTTC.